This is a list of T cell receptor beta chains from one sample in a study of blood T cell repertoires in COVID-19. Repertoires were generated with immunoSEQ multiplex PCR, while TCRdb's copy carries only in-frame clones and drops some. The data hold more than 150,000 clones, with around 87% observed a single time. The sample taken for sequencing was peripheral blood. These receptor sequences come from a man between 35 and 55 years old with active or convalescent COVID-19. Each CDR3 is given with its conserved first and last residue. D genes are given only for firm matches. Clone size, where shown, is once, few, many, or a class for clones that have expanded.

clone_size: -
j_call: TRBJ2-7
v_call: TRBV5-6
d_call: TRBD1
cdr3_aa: CASSFGQQGAGEQYF
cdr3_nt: TGTGCCAGCAGCTTCGGCCAACAGGGGGCTGGTGAGCAGTACTTC

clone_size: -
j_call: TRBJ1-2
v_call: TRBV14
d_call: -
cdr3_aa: CASSQAAAANYGYTF
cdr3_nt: TGTGCCAGCAGCCAAGCGGCGGCGGCTAACTATGGCTACACCTTC

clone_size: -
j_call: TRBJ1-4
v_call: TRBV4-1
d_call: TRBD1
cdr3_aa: CASSQGQGREKLFF
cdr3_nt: TGCGCCAGCAGCCAGGGACAGGGCCGAGAAAAACTGTTTTTT

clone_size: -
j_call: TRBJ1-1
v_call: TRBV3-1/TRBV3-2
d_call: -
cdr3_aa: CASSQVSGDTEAFF
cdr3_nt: TGTGCCAGCAGCCAAGTGTCGGGGGACACTGAAGCTTTCTTT

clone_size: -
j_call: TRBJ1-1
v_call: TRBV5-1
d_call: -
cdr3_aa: CASSPSAGQMNTEAFF
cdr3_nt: TGCGCCAGCAGCCCTTCCGCCGGACAGATGAACACTGAAGCTTTCTTT

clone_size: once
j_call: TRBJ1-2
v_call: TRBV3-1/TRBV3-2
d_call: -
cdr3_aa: CASSQAGIGGYTF
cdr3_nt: TGTGCCAGCAGCCAAGCAGGAATTGGCGGCTACACCTTC

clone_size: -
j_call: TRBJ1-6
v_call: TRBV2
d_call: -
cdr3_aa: CASTPGRSNSPLHF
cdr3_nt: TGTGCCAGCACCCCAGGGCGGTCCAATTCACCCCTCCACTTT

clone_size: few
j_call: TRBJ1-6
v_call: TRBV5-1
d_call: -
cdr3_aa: CASSPDLQGGYSPLHF
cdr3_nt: TGCGCCAGCAGCCCAGACTTACAGGGAGGGTATTCACCCCTCCACTTT

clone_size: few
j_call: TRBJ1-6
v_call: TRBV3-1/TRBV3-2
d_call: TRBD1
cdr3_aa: CASTSGTADSPLHF
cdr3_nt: TGTGCCAGCACGTCCGGGACAGCGGATTCACCCCTCCACTTT

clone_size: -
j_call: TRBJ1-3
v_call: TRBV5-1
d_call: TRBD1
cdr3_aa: CASSSSDRARDTIYF
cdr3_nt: TGCGCCAGCAGCTCCTCCGACAGGGCGCGGGACACCATATATTTT

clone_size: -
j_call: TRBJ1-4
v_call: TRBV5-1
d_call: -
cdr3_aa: CASSLSQYNEKLFF
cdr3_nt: TGCGCCAGCAGCTTGTCTCAGTATAATGAAAAACTGTTTTTT

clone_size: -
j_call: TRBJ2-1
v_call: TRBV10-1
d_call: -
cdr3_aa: CASSESAGARGDEQFF
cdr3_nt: TGCGCCAGCAGTGAGTCTGCGGGGGCCAGGGGCGATGAGCAGTTCTTC

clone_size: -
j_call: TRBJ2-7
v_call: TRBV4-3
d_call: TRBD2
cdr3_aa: CASSQDREGYEQYF
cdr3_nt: TGCGCCAGCAGCCAAGATCGGGAGGGGTACGAGCAGTACTTC

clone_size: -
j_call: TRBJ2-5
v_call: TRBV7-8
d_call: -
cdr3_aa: CASQKRAGTQETQYF
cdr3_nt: TGTGCCAGCCAAAAGCGGGCAGGGACCCAAGAGACCCAGTACTTC

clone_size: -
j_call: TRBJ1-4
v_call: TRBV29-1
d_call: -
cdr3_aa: CSARPGGNEKLFF
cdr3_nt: TGCAGCGCCCGTCCCGGTGGTAATGAAAAACTGTTTTTT

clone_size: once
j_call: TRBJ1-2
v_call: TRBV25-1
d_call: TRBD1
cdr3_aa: CASSEPPFPTGINYGYTF
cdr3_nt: TGTGCCAGCAGTGAACCCCCTTTCCCGACAGGGATTAACTATGGCTACACCTTC

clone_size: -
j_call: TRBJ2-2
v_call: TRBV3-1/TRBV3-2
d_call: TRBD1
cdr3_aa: CASSPTPGQTLWTGELFF
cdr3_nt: TGTGCCAGCAGCCCCACACCGGGACAGACTCTGTGGACCGGGGAGCTGTTTTTT

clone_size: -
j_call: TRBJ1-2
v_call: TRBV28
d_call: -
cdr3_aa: CASSFPGPTAYGYTF
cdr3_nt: TGTGCCAGCAGTTTCCCGGGTCCTACCGCCTATGGCTACACCTTC

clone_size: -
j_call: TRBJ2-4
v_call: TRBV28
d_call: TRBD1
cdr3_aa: CASSFSGGQNIQYF
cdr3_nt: TGTGCCAGCAGTTTTTCAGGGGGCCAAAACATTCAGTACTTC